The 6 T cell receptor beta chains below all came from one sample that was sequenced in a study of OX40 agonist ivuxolimab in advanced cancers. Generated by immunoSEQ multiplex PCR, the TCRdb table keeps only in-frame clones and is missing some. The sample carries roughly 79,000 clones, more than 75% recorded once. Specimen: CD4+ or CD8+ T cells sorted from blood, collected in a trial of the OX40 agonist ivuxolimab. Source of these receptors: an adult with an advanced solid tumor such as melanoma, head and neck, liver or kidney cancer.

This chain links TRBV2 with TRBJ2-2; 8 positions agree with TRBD2. The V segment lost 8 bases and the J segment 2 bases; nucleotides outside the gene matches: 13. CDR3 length: 17 residues. From germline, CDR1 is SNHLY and CDR2 FYNNEI. As DNA, the CDR3 is TGTGCCAGCGGGAGAGGGCAACTAGCGGTTAACACCGGGGAGCTGTTTTTT. Residues: CASGRGQLAVNTGELFF.

This rearrangement joins TRBV4-2 to TRBJ2-3; D is perhaps TRBD2 (6 bases). Germline loops: CDR1 LGHNA, CDR2 YNFKEQ. The CDR3 covers 15 residues. The V gene lost 3 bases and the J gene lost 0 bases, with 10 bases spanning the gap. The CDR3 DNA reads TGTGCCAGCAGCCAGAGCGGGCCTAGCACAGATACGCAGTATTTT. Amino acids: CASSQSGPSTDTQYF.

The CDR3 reads CASSEVGSHGNEQFF. For the CDR3, the DNA is TGTGCCAGCAGTGAGGTCGGGAGCCATGGGAATGAGCAGTTCTTC. The chain links TRBV6-4 to TRBJ2-1; TRBD2 might be the D (6 bases). This CDR3 comprises 15 residues. Germline CDR1 reads MRHNA; CDR2 reads SNTAGT. The V end lost 3 bases, the J end lost 7 bases, and 16 bases lay between the germline ends.

The rearrangement links TRBV14 to TRBJ2-5, with D unresolved. Germline V lookup: CDR1 SGHDN, CDR2 FVKESK. This CDR3 has 15 amino acids. V was clipped by 2 bases and J by 3 bases, with 13 bases between them. CDR3 sequence: CASSQNIRSEETQYF. In DNA form, the CDR3 reads TGTGCCAGCAGCCAAAACATAAGATCGGAAGAGACCCAGTACTTC.

The gene calls are TRBV7-9 and TRBJ2-1; TRBD2 aligns across 13 bases. Per the germline V gene, CDR1 is SEHNR and CDR2 is FQNEAQ (reference sequence). There are 17 residues in the CDR3. V shed 5 bases and J 9 bases; nucleotides not matched to a gene: 13. CDR3 protein: CASSPPGLAGHFGEQFF. The CDR3 region has the DNA TGTGCCAGCAGCCCCCCGGGACTAGCGGGACATTTTGGTGAGCAGTTCTTC.

This chain connects TRBV5-1 to TRBJ2-5; a weak D match, TRBD1 (6 bases). The germline V gene has CDR1 SGHRS and CDR2 YFSETQ. This CDR3 is 14 amino acids long. Trimming cost V 0 bases and J 5 bases, with 11 bases left between them. The CDR3 protein is CASSLEARGETQYF. CDR3 nucleotide sequence: TGCGCCAGCAGCTTGGAGGCTAGGGGGGAGACCCAGTACTTC.